This T cell receptor (beta chain) was identified in a study of blood T cells in healthy people across ages. Study-level information: Capture by template switching was about one barcoded beta molecule per two T cells. Study conclusions and caveats: In long-lived donors, naive CD4+ cell counts and diversity exceeded those of aged donors.

Trimming pared 6 bases from V and 2 bases from J, leaving 19 bases between. The germline V gene encodes CDR1 SGDLS and CDR2 YYNGEE. This CDR3 is 16 amino acids long. A J-beta primer mix and a sample-barcoded 5' primer were used in a second PCR of roughly 6 to 11 cycles. TCRdb itself ran the 5' RACE reads through MiXCR, one entry per CDR3 protein. Among hundreds of thousands of distinct CDR3 sequences listed, more than 45% were seen once. Comments on this clonotype: Its antigen is undetermined.

For every donor, a draw yielded around 10 milliliters of peripheral blood. The chain joins TRBV9 to TRBJ2-3, with a tentative D call TRBD2 (6 bases). This clonotype originated in a man in his 60s in good health. The sample comprised blood. The CDR3 sequence: CASTPGRDLPTDTQYF. Here the CDR3 DNA reads TGTGCCAGCACCCCTGGTCGGGACTTACCCACAGATACGCAGTATTTT. The full variable domain, in which reference TRBV9 and TRBJ2-3 provide the parts outside the CDR3, is DSGVTQTPKHLITATGQRVTLRCSPRSGDLSVYWYQQSLDQGLQFLIQYYNGEERAKGNILERFSAQQFPDLHSELNLSSLELGDSALYFCASTPGRDLPTDTQYFGPGTRLTVL.